This T cell receptor (beta chain) was documented in a study of cytomegalovirus exposure and HLA in healthy donors (dated by TCRdb to the late 2010s). The study in broad terms: According to an earlier analysis of several hundred of the donors, roughly 180 million T cells yielded 90 million to 140 million unique TCR beta sequences and about 300 Gb of sequence data. Donor age, sex, ethnicity and CMV serostatus were collected together with the repertoire data. Typing coverage varied by locus: 629-630 donors for A, B, C, DRB1 and DQB1; approximately 560 for DQA1; 606 for DPA1; roughly 450 for DPB1. The study used immunosequencing to profile the T cell repertoires of 666 subjects and linked those repertoires to cytomegalovirus serostatus. In a later analysis, previously published TCR beta repertoires from several hundred donors were re-analyzed and high-resolution HLA genotyping was added so that TCR occurrence patterns could be studied. Across approximately 400 genotyped donors of the cohort, an average of roughly 250,000 unique TCR beta nucleotide sequences per donor were sequenced, and 15% to 20% of those sequences were non-productive. A separate validation cohort of 90 to 150 different subjects was used in addition to the approximately 700-subject first cohort. Several DR-DQ haplotypes were handled as single units for association and clustering, since linkage in the cohort was strong. To predict cytomegalovirus infection status, the study brought together high-throughput TCR immunosequencing, statistical association of individual TCRs with disease status, and machine learning. In an earlier analysis of 587 of the donors, high-throughput TCR beta sequencing was used to judge whether each TCR beta V gene segment behaved as functional or pseudogenic. An early release that covered fewer than 750 HLA-typed donors contained around 330 gigabases of sequencing data and about 93 million unique TCR sequences. Genome-wide SNP genotypes for about 65% of the roughly 670 donors were used in a later genetic analysis, which treated that subset as a discovery cohort. HLA typing included class I and class II loci at four-digit resolution. Rather than drawing on any new phenotypic data, the later analysis identified candidate immune exposures from TCR beta sequences and the way those sequences occurred across donors. Among the roughly 380 genotyped donors, 81% belonged to the genetic ancestry cluster associated with self-reported Caucasian donors. The study aimed to test whether cataloging public T cell receptors could reveal signatures of past pathogen exposure. Every discovery cohort repertoire had been produced on one sequencing platform.

The cohort was made up of 666 healthy bone marrow donors. All cohort members were sampled while nominally healthy, although unrecorded immune exposures were likely present. The donor was CMV seropositive and belonged to the group of 250 to 350 seropositive cohort members. A peripheral blood sample was collected from each donor, and TCR beta sequencing was performed on peripheral blood mononuclear cells. The Qiagen DNeasy Blood Extraction Kit was used to extract genomic DNA from the blood cell samples. This clone was detected a few times. No cognate antigen has been identified for it. Base qualities were left out, and no much larger clone turns up one base away. The library was obtained by the immunoSEQ multiplex PCR assay. For the multiplex PCR, a mixture combining 60 forward primers for TCR Vbeta segments and 13 reverse primers for TCR Jbeta segments was used. The CDR3 region of rearranged TCR beta genes was amplified from genomic DNA by a multiplex PCR assay. The amplified TCR beta libraries were sequenced on the Illumina HiSeq System as 87-base-pair reads. On the authors' methods: In a later analysis, about 80 million unique TCR beta chains were counted across the 650 to 700 repertoires, and roughly 10 million of these chains were shared by at least two donors. Raw reads were error-corrected and collapsed into unique sequences with a nearest-neighbor algorithm that merged closely related sequences to remove PCR and sequencing errors. To assign V, D and J gene segments, CDR3 sequences were aligned to IMGT reference sequences. Each retained sequence needed at least a six-nucleotide match to both a V gene segment and a J gene segment. A rearrangement was called productive if the CDR3 had no stop codons and remained in frame with V and J, and every other rearrangement was called non-productive. Following IMGT convention, CDR3 was defined as the stretch from the second conserved V-encoded cysteine up to the conserved J-encoded phenylalanine. The earlier analysis of fewer than 700 of the donors excluded sequences that lacked an unambiguous match to a single V gene segment. In an earlier analysis of 450 to 750 of the donors, a V segment was called functional when productive rearrangements were above 56.7%, and segregating when the standard deviation between donors exceeded 5%. A statistical classification framework was developed to diagnose cytomegalovirus status using the catalog of TCR beta chain sequences. V and J gene assignment, in a later analysis, came from comparing TCR nucleotide sequences with IMGT/GENE-DB human TR gene sequences. A later analysis assigned CDR3 sequences and most-parsimonious VDJ recombination scenarios with the TCRdist pipeline. In a later analysis, each TCR beta chain was defined by its CDR3 amino acid sequence together with its V-gene family, and reads without a unique V-gene family were excluded. To address suspected cross-contamination and a sequencing artifact, a later analysis removed around 590 highly shared, low-generation-probability nucleotide sequences. For each public chain, a later analysis derived a clonal expansion index from normalized ranks of inferred template counts within each repertoire. A later analysis computed generation probabilities with a VDJ recombination model fitted to out-of-frame rearrangements, and checked the results against IGoR. Hypergeometric tests were used in a later analysis to score TCR-TCR, TCR-HLA and TCR-CMV co-occurrence, with a repertoire-size bias correction applied to the TCR pairs. In a later analysis, false discovery rates were estimated by permuting HLA or CMV assignments 20 times. A later analysis grouped co-occurring TCRs with DBSCAN, adding TCRdist sequence similarity when clustering within HLA-allele-positive subsets. Repertoires with fewer than 30,000 or more than 120,000 public chains were left out of co-occurrence clustering, as were a few repertoires with anomalous nucleotide sharing. TCRdb took this table from immuneACCESS and kept in-frame rearrangements with V and J called. Such tables lack part of the clones; where checked against another copy, unresolved V genes explain under half of the gap, and the rest is unexplained. From that table come the V and J calls and clone size; the DNA was used to work out D and trimming. The sample has roughly 190,000 clones on record, over 9.5% of them singletons. The ten largest clones take up about 7.8% of the sample.

The full study reports these points: For the cohort, immune exposure information was limited to CMV serostatus. The classifier was reported to diagnose cytomegalovirus status with high specificity and sensitivity in both the original cohort and the validation cohort. Because HLA typing was unavailable for some donors at each locus, only the typed subset was used in association tests. An earlier analysis of roughly 570 of the donors showed that most TCR beta V segments appeared in productive rearrangements either about 87% or about 30% of the time, which broadly matched IMGT annotations. Correlated functional status among segregating V segments might reflect linkage disequilibrium, but an unknown experimental factor could not be ruled out. A further reported finding was that TCR beta sequences accurately predicted the HLA-A and HLA-B alleles for most subjects in the first cohort. When HLA alleles, especially DR and DQ, strongly co-occurred, attributing TCR associations to individual alleles was difficult. According to a later analysis, most CMV-associated TCR beta chains appeared to be HLA-restricted, and the HLA associations seemed to be driven largely by CMV exposure. In a later genetic analysis, a missense DCLRE1C variant was associated with V-gene and J-gene trimming of TCR beta chains, and the association was replicated in an independent cohort. The earlier analysis of some 560 of the donors excluded approximately 15 rarely observed V segments, including chromosome 9 orphons, because counts were too low. It was suggested by the authors that the approach could potentially be generalized to other disease states and immunological phenotypes. Specific HLA alleles were associated with 15,000 to 20,000 TCR beta sequences at a false discovery rate of 0.05 in a later analysis. Compared with equally common non-associated chains, HLA-associated TCR beta chains in a later analysis were more clonally expanded and had lower generation probabilities. According to a later genetic analysis, donors in an Asian-associated ancestry cluster had fewer N-insertions in productive TCRs than the approximately 700-donor mean. The 87-base-pair reads could not distinguish some IMGT-functional V segments, including TRBV6-2 and TRBV6-3, so those segments were excluded. The study gave a list of around 170 TCR beta chains associated with cytomegalovirus. In vitro tests confirmed that three of the cytomegalovirus-associated TCR beta chains recognize cytomegalovirus antigens. Several of the top co-occurrence clusters appeared to be linked to parvovirus B19, influenza, CMV and Epstein-Barr virus, according to a later analysis. Across donors, most TCR sequences were observed very rarely, whereas some public TCRs were present in many individuals. In this cohort, only TCR beta chains were sequenced, and detectable features were limited by the absence of alpha or paired-chain data. Presence/absence analyses assumed roughly uniform sequencing depth across donors, an assumption that may not hold. The sequencing pipeline was judged likely to have produced a cluster of highly shared sequence variants as a technical artifact. According to a later analysis, TCR association rates differed among HLA loci, with DRB1 alleles showing the most associated TCRs and HLA-C alleles showing the fewest.

From the germline V gene (reference sequence), CDR1 is SGHNT and CDR2 is YYREEE. The CDR3 runs 15 amino acids, cysteine and phenylalanine included. Kept here is only the CDR3 DNA, which spans 45 bases and is read in frame from base 1. V ends up 4 bases short and J 2 bases short, with an unmatched junction base count of 3. The sequenced sample was PBMCs. The chain was built from TRBV5-4 and TRBJ1-2; 12 junctional bases match TRBD1. This TCR was sampled from a man aged 45-65 years in good health and CMV-seropositive. Read as DNA, the sequence is TGTGCCAGCAGCCCGGGACAGGGGGCGAACTATGGCTACACCTTC. This translates into CASSPGQGANYGYTF.